Sequencing of this TCR beta chain was carried out in a study of blood T cell repertoires in COVID-19. Overall study context: PBMCs, B-cell-depleted T cells, or T cells were the source of the cDNA or gDNA that made up the material.

This clone was picked up one time. Recovered participants had two consecutive negative NP/OP PCR tests, healthcare professional clearance, or symptom resolution. The length of the CDR3 is 16 residues. V was shortened by 6 bases and J by 0 bases, with 17 bases between the two germline ends. Germline-derived CDR1 and CDR2 are MDHEN and SYDVKM. In the original analysis: Amplification from reference gene primers served as the basis for estimated nucleated cell counts. The method was immunoSEQ multiplex PCR; TCRdb's version includes in-frame clones alone and lacks a portion of them. That table is the source of V, J and clone size, and D and trimming were worked out from the DNA. The data contain around 240,000 clones, approximately 85% of them singletons.

The chain combines TRBV28 with TRBJ1-1; D gene ambiguous. Sequenced sample: PBMCs or T cells enriched from blood (not recorded which). The clonotype originates from a woman in her fifties or sixties who had recovered from COVID-19. The CDR3 region is CASSPGDTVMNTEAFF. DNA of the CDR3: TGTGCCAGCAGCCCCGGGGATACGGTGATGAACACTGAAGCTTTCTTT.